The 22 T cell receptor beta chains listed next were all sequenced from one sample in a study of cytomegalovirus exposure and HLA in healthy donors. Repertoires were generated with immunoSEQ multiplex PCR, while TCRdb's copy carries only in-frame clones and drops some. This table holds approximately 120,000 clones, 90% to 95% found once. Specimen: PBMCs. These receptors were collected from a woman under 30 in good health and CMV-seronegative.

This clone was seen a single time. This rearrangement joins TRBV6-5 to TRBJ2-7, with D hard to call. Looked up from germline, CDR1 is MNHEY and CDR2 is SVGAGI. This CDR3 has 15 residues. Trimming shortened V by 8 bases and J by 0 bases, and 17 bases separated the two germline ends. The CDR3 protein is CASRSFDTSSYEQYF. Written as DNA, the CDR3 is TGTGCCAGCCGTTCTTTCGACACCTCCTCCTACGAGCAGTACTTC.

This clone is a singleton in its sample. CDR3: CASSSPGQGASYEQYF. CDR3 DNA: TGTGCCAGCAGCTCCCCGGGACAGGGGGCGTCCTACGAGCAGTACTTC. The chain joins TRBV7-9 to TRBJ2-7; 12 bases match TRBD1. The CDR3 has 16 residues. Germline values: CDR1 SEHNR, CDR2 FQNEAQ (reference sequence). V dropped 4 bases and J dropped 1; count of bases not matched to a gene: 5.

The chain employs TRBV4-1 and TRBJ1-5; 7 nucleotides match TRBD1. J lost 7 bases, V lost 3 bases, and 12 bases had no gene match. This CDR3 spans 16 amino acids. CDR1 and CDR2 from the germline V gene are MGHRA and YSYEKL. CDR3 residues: CASSHLTTGSGQPQHF. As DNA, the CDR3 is TGCGCCAGCAGCCACTTAACGACAGGGTCAGGACAGCCCCAGCATTTT.

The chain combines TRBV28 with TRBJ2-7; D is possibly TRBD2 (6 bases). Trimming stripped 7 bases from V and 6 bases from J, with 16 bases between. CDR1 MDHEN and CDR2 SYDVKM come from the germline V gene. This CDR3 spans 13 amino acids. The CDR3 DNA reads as TGTGCCAGCATTCGAGGGAGGTCGGGCGAGCAGTACTTC. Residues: CASIRGRSGEQYF. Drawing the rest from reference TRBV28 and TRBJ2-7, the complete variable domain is DVKVTQSSRYLVKRTGEKVFLECVQDMDHENMFWYRQDPGLGLRLIYFSYDVKMKEKGDIPEGYSVSREKKERFSLILESASTNQTSMYLCASIRGRSGEQYFGPGTRLTVT.

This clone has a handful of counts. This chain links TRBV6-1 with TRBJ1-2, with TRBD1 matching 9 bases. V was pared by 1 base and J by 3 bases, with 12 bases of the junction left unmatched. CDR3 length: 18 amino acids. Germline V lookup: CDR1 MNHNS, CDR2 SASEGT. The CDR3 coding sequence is TGTGCCAGCAGTGAAGATATCTGGGGGACAGGGTTGGACTATGGCTACACCTTC. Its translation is CASSEDIWGTGLDYGYTF.

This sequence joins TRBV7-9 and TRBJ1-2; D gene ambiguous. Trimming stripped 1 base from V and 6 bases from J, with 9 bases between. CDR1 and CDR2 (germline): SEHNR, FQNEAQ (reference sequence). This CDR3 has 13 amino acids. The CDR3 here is CASSLETSNGYTF. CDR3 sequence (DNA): TGTGCCAGCAGCTTAGAGACATCGAATGGCTACACCTTC.

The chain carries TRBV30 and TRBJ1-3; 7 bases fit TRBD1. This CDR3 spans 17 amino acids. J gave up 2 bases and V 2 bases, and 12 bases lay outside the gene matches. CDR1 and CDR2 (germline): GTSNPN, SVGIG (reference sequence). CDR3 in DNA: TGTGCCTGGAGTTCGTATGAGAACCAGGGGGCTGGAAACACCATATATTTT. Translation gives CAWSSYENQGAGNTIYF.

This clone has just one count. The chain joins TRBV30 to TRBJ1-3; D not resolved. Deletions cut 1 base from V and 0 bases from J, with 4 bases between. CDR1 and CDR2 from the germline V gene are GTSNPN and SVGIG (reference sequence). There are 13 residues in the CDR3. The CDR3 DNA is TGTGCCTGGAGTGGCGGCTCTGGAAACACCATATATTTT. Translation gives CAWSGGSGNTIYF.

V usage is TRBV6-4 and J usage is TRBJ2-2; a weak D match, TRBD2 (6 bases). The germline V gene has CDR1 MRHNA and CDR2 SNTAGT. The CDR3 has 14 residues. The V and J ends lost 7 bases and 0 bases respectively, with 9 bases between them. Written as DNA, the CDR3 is TGTGCCAGCAAACTAGCCACGAACACCGGGGAGCTGTTTTTT. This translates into CASKLATNTGELFF.

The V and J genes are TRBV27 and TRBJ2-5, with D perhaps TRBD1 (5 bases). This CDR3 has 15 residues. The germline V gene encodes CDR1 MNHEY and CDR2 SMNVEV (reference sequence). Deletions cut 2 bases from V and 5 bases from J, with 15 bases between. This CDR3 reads CASSLGQGIWETQYF. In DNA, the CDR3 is TGTGCCAGCAGTTTAGGGCAGGGCATCTGGGAGACCCAGTACTTC.

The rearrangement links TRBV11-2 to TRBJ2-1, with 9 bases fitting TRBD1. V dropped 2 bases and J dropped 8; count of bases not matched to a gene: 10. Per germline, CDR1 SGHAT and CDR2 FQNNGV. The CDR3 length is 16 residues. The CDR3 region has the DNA TGTGCCAGCAGCTTACCCGGGACAGGGATTGTTTATGAGCAGTTCTTC. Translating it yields CASSLPGTGIVYEQFF.

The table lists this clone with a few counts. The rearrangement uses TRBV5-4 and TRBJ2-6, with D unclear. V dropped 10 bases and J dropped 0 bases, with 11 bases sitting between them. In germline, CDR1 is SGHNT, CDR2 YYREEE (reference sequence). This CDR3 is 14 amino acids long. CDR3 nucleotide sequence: TGTGCCTCCCTCCCAGACTCTGGGGCCAACGTCCTGACTTTC. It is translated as CASLPDSGANVLTF.

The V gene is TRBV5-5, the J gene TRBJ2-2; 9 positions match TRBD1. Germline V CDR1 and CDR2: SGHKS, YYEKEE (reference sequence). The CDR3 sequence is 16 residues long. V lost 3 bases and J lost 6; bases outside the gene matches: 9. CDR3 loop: CASSSGTGYDAGELFF. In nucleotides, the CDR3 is TGTGCCAGCAGCTCCGGGACAGGGTATGACGCCGGGGAGCTGTTTTTT.

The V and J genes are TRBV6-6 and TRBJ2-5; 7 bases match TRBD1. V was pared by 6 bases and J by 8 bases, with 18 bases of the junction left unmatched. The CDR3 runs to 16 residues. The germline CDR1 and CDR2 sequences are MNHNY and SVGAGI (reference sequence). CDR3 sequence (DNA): TGTGCCAGCAGCCCTTCCGCGGACAGGTTCTCAAAAACCCAGTACTTC. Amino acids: CASSPSADRFSKTQYF.

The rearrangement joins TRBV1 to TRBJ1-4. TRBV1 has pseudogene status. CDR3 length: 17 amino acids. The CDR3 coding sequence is TGCACCAGCAGCCACCTACGACTAGCGGGAAGGTATGAAAAACTGTTTTTT. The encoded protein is CTSSHLRLAGRYEKLFF.

The CDR3 bases are TGTGCCTGGAGTTTACACGGAAACACCATATATTTT. Protein product: CAWSLHGNTIYF. This chain uses TRBV30 with TRBJ1-3; D unresolved. The V gene lost 2 bases and the J gene lost 4 bases, with 6 bases spanning the gap. CDR3 length equals 12 residues. Looked up from germline, CDR1 is GTSNPN and CDR2 is SVGIG (reference sequence).

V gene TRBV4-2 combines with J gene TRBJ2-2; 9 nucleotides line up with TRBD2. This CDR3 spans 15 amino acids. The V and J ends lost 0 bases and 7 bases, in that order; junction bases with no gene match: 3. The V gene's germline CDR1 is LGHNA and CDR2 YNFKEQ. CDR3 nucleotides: TGTGCCAGCAGCCAAGATGCGGGGGGGAACGGGGAGCTGTTTTTT. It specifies CASSQDAGGNGELFF.

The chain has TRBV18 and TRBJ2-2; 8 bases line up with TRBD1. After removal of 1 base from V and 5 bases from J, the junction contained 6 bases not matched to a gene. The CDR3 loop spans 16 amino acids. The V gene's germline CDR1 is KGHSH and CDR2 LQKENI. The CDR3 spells CASSPRAGGRTGELFF. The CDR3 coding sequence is TGTGCCAGCTCACCACGAGCAGGGGGCAGGACCGGGGAGCTGTTTTTT.

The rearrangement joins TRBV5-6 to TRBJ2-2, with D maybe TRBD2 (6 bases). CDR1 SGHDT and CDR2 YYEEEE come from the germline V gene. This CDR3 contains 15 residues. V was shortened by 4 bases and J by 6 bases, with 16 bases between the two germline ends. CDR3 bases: TGTGCCAGCAGCCGGGGCAGCCGGGGGTCCGGGGAGCTGTTTTTT. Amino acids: CASSRGSRGSGELFF.

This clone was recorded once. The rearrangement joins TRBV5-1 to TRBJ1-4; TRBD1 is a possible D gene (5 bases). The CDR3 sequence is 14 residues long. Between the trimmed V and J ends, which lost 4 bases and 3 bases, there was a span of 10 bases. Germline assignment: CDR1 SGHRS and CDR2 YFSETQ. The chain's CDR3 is CASSDWGANEKLFF. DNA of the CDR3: TGCGCCAGCAGCGATTGGGGGGCTAATGAAAAACTGTTTTTT.

The CDR3 sequence: CASSIDSGTGHNSPLHF. CDR3 bases: TGTGCCAGTAGTATCGATTCTGGGACAGGCCATAATTCACCCCTCCACTTT. V is TRBV19 and J is TRBJ1-6; TRBD1 matches at 8 bases. This CDR3 contains 17 residues. Germline V gene lookup returns CDR1 LNHDA and CDR2 SQIVND (reference sequence). V lost 3 bases to trimming and J lost 5 bases; unmatched junction nucleotides: 9.

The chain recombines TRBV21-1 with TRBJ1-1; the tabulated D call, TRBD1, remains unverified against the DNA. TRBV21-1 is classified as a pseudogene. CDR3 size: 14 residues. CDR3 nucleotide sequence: TGTGCCAGCAGCAAAGAGAAGACAGGGGCCGAAGCTTTCTTT. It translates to CASSKEKTGAEAFF.